Listed below are T cell receptor beta chains from one sample, sequenced in a study of pediatric ulcerative colitis. Here immunoSEQ multiplex PCR was the method, and the copy in TCRdb shows in-frame clones only, minus some. This sample has 35,000 to 45,000 clones; roughly 82% occur once, and the top ten carry 8.6%. What was sequenced was gut tissue. The source is a boy aged 10-17 years with severe ulcerative colitis. Both conserved end residues are part of each CDR3. The D gene is left open where the match is weak. Clone size appears in some rows only: once, few, many, or a class for an expanded clone.

j_call: TRBJ2-3
v_call: TRBV20-1
clone_size: -
d_call: -
cdr3_aa: CSATRRDTQYF
cdr3_nt: TGCAGTGCCACTAGGCGAGATACGCAGTATTTT

j_call: TRBJ1-1
v_call: TRBV7-9
clone_size: -
d_call: TRBD1
cdr3_aa: CASSYTGQWDTEAFF
cdr3_nt: TGTGCCAGCAGCTACACGGGACAGTGGGACACTGAAGCTTTCTTT

j_call: TRBJ2-1
v_call: TRBV5-4
clone_size: once
d_call: -
cdr3_aa: CASSFLEGDRQFF
cdr3_nt: TGTGCCAGCAGCTTCCTTGAAGGCGATCGGCAGTTCTTC

j_call: TRBJ2-7
v_call: TRBV15
clone_size: -
d_call: -
cdr3_aa: CATSRDLHEQYF
cdr3_nt: TGTGCCACCAGCAGAGATCTCCACGAGCAGTACTTC

j_call: TRBJ2-1
v_call: TRBV5-4
clone_size: -
d_call: TRBD2
cdr3_aa: CASSLSTSPVNEQFF
cdr3_nt: TGTGCCAGCAGCTTGTCGACTAGCCCCGTCAATGAGCAGTTCTTC

j_call: TRBJ1-1
v_call: TRBV28
clone_size: -
d_call: -
cdr3_aa: CASSFRQENTEAFF
cdr3_nt: TGTGCCAGCAGTTTTCGCCAGGAGAACACTGAAGCTTTCTTT

j_call: TRBJ2-7
v_call: TRBV27
clone_size: -
d_call: -
cdr3_aa: CASSLSVTGAYEQYF
cdr3_nt: TGTGCCAGCAGTTTATCCGTGACAGGAGCCTACGAGCAGTACTTC

j_call: TRBJ1-2
v_call: TRBV7-9
clone_size: -
d_call: -
cdr3_aa: CASSLDRAANYGYTF
cdr3_nt: TGTGCCAGCAGCCTGGACAGAGCAGCTAACTATGGCTACACCTTC

j_call: TRBJ2-5
v_call: TRBV5-6
clone_size: once
d_call: -
cdr3_aa: CASSPVGEQETQYF
cdr3_nt: TGTGCCAGCAGCCCTGTGGGGGAGCAAGAGACCCAGTACTTC

j_call: TRBJ2-3
v_call: TRBV30
clone_size: -
d_call: -
cdr3_aa: CAWRSGGQVTDTQYF
cdr3_nt: TGTGCCTGGAGATCCGGGGGACAAGTCACAGATACGCAGTATTTT

j_call: TRBJ2-1
v_call: TRBV7-9
clone_size: -
d_call: -
cdr3_aa: CASSLNPLTYNEQFF
cdr3_nt: TGTGCCAGCAGCCTCAACCCCCTGACTTACAATGAGCAGTTCTTC

j_call: TRBJ2-5
v_call: TRBV6-5
clone_size: -
d_call: TRBD2
cdr3_aa: CASSWGLVGGQETQYF
cdr3_nt: TGTGCCAGCAGTTGGGGACTAGTGGGGGGGCAAGAGACCCAGTACTTC